The rows below give T cell receptor beta chains drawn from one sample of a study of blood T cell repertoires in COVID-19. Method: immunoSEQ multiplex PCR; TCRdb's copy keeps in-frame clones and lacks some. This table holds about 150,000 clones, approximately 90% found once. Sequencing input: peripheral blood. The receptors were gathered from a woman aged 55-69 years with active or convalescent COVID-19. The CDR3 runs from the conserved cysteine through the conserved F or W. The order of the fields is D gene, V gene, J gene, clone size, CDR3 protein, CDR3 DNA. D genes are given only for firm matches. The size of a clone is reported for some rows only, either as once, few or many, or as a class for expanded clones.

D gene: NA
V gene: TRBV12-3/TRBV12-4
J gene: TRBJ1-2
clone size: NA
CDR3 protein: CASSLKGGYTF
CDR3 DNA: TGTGCCAGCAGTTTAAAGGGGGGCTACACCTTC

D gene: TRBD2
V gene: TRBV7-2
J gene: TRBJ2-2
clone size: NA
CDR3 protein: CASSLAFGLAGNTGELFF
CDR3 DNA: TGTGCCAGCAGCTTAGCGTTTGGACTAGCGGGGAACACCGGGGAGCTGTTTTTT

D gene: NA
V gene: TRBV24-1
J gene: TRBJ1-4
clone size: NA
CDR3 protein: CATSDLVRGEKLFF
CDR3 DNA: TGTGCCACCAGTGATTTGGTCAGGGGTGAAAAACTGTTTTTT

D gene: NA
V gene: TRBV18
J gene: TRBJ1-4
clone size: NA
CDR3 protein: CASSLWQRDNEKLFF
CDR3 DNA: TGTGCCAGCTCACTTTGGCAGCGTGATAATGAAAAACTGTTTTTT

D gene: TRBD2
V gene: TRBV9
J gene: TRBJ2-3
clone size: NA
CDR3 protein: CASSVMGYRERGDSTDTQYF
CDR3 DNA: TGTGCCAGCAGCGTAATGGGTTATAGAGAGCGGGGGGACTCGACAGATACGCAGTATTTT

D gene: TRBD1
V gene: TRBV19
J gene: TRBJ1-1
clone size: NA
CDR3 protein: CASSMYQGGSTEAFF
CDR3 DNA: TGTGCCAGTAGTATGTACCAGGGGGGTAGCACTGAAGCTTTCTTT

D gene: TRBD1
V gene: TRBV2
J gene: TRBJ1-3
clone size: NA
CDR3 protein: CASSESWDSLGNTIYF
CDR3 DNA: TGTGCCAGCAGTGAATCTTGGGACAGCTTAGGAAACACCATATATTTT

D gene: NA
V gene: TRBV7-2
J gene: TRBJ2-1
clone size: once
CDR3 protein: CASSLQGSYEQFF
CDR3 DNA: TGTGCCAGCAGCTTGCAGGGGAGCTATGAGCAGTTCTTC

D gene: TRBD1
V gene: TRBV18
J gene: TRBJ1-2
clone size: NA
CDR3 protein: CASSPGTAGYGYTF
CDR3 DNA: TGTGCCAGCTCACCCGGGACAGCCGGCTATGGCTACACCTTC

D gene: NA
V gene: TRBV7-2
J gene: TRBJ2-1
clone size: NA
CDR3 protein: CASSLIRGYNEQFF
CDR3 DNA: TGTGCCAGCAGCTTAATTAGGGGTTACAATGAGCAGTTCTTC

D gene: NA
V gene: TRBV30
J gene: TRBJ1-4
clone size: NA
CDR3 protein: CAWSKTGATNEKLFF
CDR3 DNA: TGTGCCTGGAGTAAAACAGGAGCAACTAATGAAAAACTGTTTTTT

D gene: NA
V gene: TRBV12-5
J gene: TRBJ2-2
clone size: NA
CDR3 protein: CASGLEQGANTGELFF
CDR3 DNA: TGTGCTAGTGGTTTGGAACAGGGAGCGAACACCGGGGAGCTGTTTTTT

D gene: TRBD1
V gene: TRBV6-2/TRBV6-3
J gene: TRBJ1-1
clone size: NA
CDR3 protein: CASSYSTGGLMNTEAFF
CDR3 DNA: TGTGCCAGCAGTTACTCGACAGGGGGCTTAATGAACACTGAAGCTTTCTTT

D gene: TRBD2
V gene: TRBV12-3/TRBV12-4
J gene: TRBJ2-7
clone size: NA
CDR3 protein: CASSLGAGGEQYF
CDR3 DNA: TGTGCCAGCAGTCTAGGGGCGGGGGGCGAGCAGTACTTC